The rows below give T cell receptor beta chains drawn from one sample of a study of blood T cell repertoires in COVID-19. This table comes from immunoSEQ multiplex PCR, and its TCRdb copy is limited to in-frame clones, with some not included. The table lists 220,000 or so clones, more than 85% of them singletons. Specimen: peripheral blood. The origin of the receptors is a man in his sixties with COVID-19, enrolled during active disease. The CDR3 runs from the conserved cysteine through the conserved F or W. The order of the fields is D gene, V gene, clone size, J gene, CDR3 protein, CDR3 DNA. D genes are given only for firm matches. Clone size, where shown, is once, few, many, or a class for clones that have expanded.

d_call: TRBD1
v_call: TRBV18
clone_size: .
j_call: TRBJ2-7
cdr3_aa: CASSPAESTGVNFYEQYF
cdr3_nt: TGTGCCAGCTCACCGGCGGAAAGCACAGGGGTTAATTTCTACGAGCAGTACTTC

d_call: TRBD2
v_call: TRBV4-2
clone_size: .
j_call: TRBJ2-3
cdr3_aa: CASSQVGTSGSTDTQYF
cdr3_nt: TGTGCCAGCAGCCAAGTAGGGACTAGCGGGAGCACAGATACGCAGTATTTT

d_call: TRBD2
v_call: TRBV7-2
clone_size: .
j_call: TRBJ2-1
cdr3_aa: CASSLAASGGLDNEQFF
cdr3_nt: TGTGCCAGCAGCTTAGCGGCTAGCGGGGGGTTGGACAATGAGCAGTTCTTC

d_call: TRBD1
v_call: TRBV19
clone_size: once
j_call: TRBJ1-2
cdr3_aa: CASSAKGQLTNYGYTF
cdr3_nt: TGTGCCAGTAGTGCAAAGGGACAGCTTACTAACTATGGCTACACCTTC

d_call: TRBD2
v_call: TRBV2
clone_size: .
j_call: TRBJ2-3
cdr3_aa: CASTRGGVDTQYF
cdr3_nt: TGTGCCAGCACACGCGGGGGGGTGGATACGCAGTATTTT

d_call: .
v_call: TRBV28
clone_size: .
j_call: TRBJ1-1
cdr3_aa: CASSFGGLITEAFF
cdr3_nt: TGTGCCAGCAGTTTCGGGGGGTTAATCACTGAAGCTTTCTTT

d_call: .
v_call: TRBV18
clone_size: .
j_call: TRBJ2-2
cdr3_aa: CASSPAVGELFF
cdr3_nt: TGTGCCAGCTCACCAGCGGTCGGGGAGCTGTTTTTT

d_call: TRBD1
v_call: TRBV6-5
clone_size: .
j_call: TRBJ1-4
cdr3_aa: CASSYRQGSEKLFF
cdr3_nt: TGTGCCAGCAGTTACAGACAGGGTAGTGAAAAACTGTTTTTT

d_call: .
v_call: TRBV10-3
clone_size: .
j_call: TRBJ2-1
cdr3_aa: CAISEGQSSEQFF
cdr3_nt: TGTGCCATCAGCGAGGGACAATCGAGTGAGCAGTTCTTC

d_call: .
v_call: TRBV2
clone_size: .
j_call: TRBJ1-3
cdr3_aa: CASRTGGTGNTIYF
cdr3_nt: TGTGCCAGCAGGACGGGAGGAACTGGAAACACCATATATTTT

d_call: .
v_call: TRBV30
clone_size: .
j_call: TRBJ1-6
cdr3_aa: CAWSPQDNSPLHF
cdr3_nt: TGTGCCTGGAGTCCACAGGATAATTCACCCCTCCACTTT

d_call: .
v_call: TRBV4-1
clone_size: once
j_call: TRBJ1-2
cdr3_aa: CASSQEAGVNYGYTF
cdr3_nt: TGCGCCAGCAGCCAAGAGGCAGGGGTCAACTATGGCTACACCTTC

d_call: TRBD2
v_call: TRBV7-6
clone_size: .
j_call: TRBJ2-1
cdr3_aa: CASSLTRPSGNYNEQFF
cdr3_nt: TGTGCCAGCAGCTTAACGAGGCCTAGCGGAAACTACAATGAGCAGTTCTTC

d_call: TRBD1
v_call: TRBV7-9
clone_size: .
j_call: TRBJ2-2
cdr3_aa: CASSSLQGLGGAGELFF
cdr3_nt: TGTGCCAGCAGCTCCCTACAGGGGCTCGGTGGCGCCGGGGAGCTGTTTTTT

d_call: TRBD1
v_call: TRBV4-1
clone_size: .
j_call: TRBJ2-6
cdr3_aa: CASSQEGDRSSGANVLTF
cdr3_nt: TGCGCCAGCAGCCAAGAAGGGGACAGGAGCTCTGGGGCCAACGTCCTGACTTTC

d_call: .
v_call: TRBV11-2
clone_size: .
j_call: TRBJ2-6
cdr3_aa: CASSFTGGANVLTF
cdr3_nt: TGTGCCAGCAGCTTCACGGGAGGGGCCAACGTCCTGACTTTC

d_call: .
v_call: TRBV11-2
clone_size: .
j_call: TRBJ2-7
cdr3_aa: CASSIGGVPAWIYEQYF
cdr3_nt: TGTGCCAGCAGCATAGGGGGAGTTCCAGCCTGGATCTACGAGCAGTACTTC

d_call: TRBD1
v_call: TRBV6-5
clone_size: .
j_call: TRBJ1-1
cdr3_aa: CASSLDRGNTEAFF
cdr3_nt: TGTGCCAGCAGTTTAGACAGGGGGAACACTGAAGCTTTCTTT

d_call: TRBD2
v_call: TRBV28
clone_size: .
j_call: TRBJ2-5
cdr3_aa: CASSLGGRATAAYF
cdr3_nt: TGTGCCAGCAGTTTGGGGGGGAGGGCCACGGCCGCGTACTTC

d_call: .
v_call: TRBV19
clone_size: .
j_call: TRBJ1-1
cdr3_aa: CASSIGGINTEAFF
cdr3_nt: TGTGCCAGTAGTATCGGGGGAATTAACACTGAAGCTTTCTTT

d_call: TRBD1
v_call: TRBV30
clone_size: .
j_call: TRBJ1-6
cdr3_aa: CAWRDSDRDISPLHF
cdr3_nt: TGTGCCTGGAGGGATTCGGACAGGGATATTTCACCCCTCCACTTT

d_call: .
v_call: TRBV12-3/TRBV12-4
clone_size: .
j_call: TRBJ2-4
cdr3_aa: CASSAGGGGIQYF
cdr3_nt: TGTGCCAGCAGCGCCGGTGGGGGCGGCATTCAGTACTTC

d_call: TRBD2
v_call: TRBV18
clone_size: once
j_call: TRBJ2-3
cdr3_aa: CASSPRLAGGHTDTQYF
cdr3_nt: TGTGCCAGCTCACCACGACTAGCGGGGGGTCACACAGATACGCAGTATTTT

d_call: TRBD1
v_call: TRBV10-3
clone_size: .
j_call: TRBJ2-1
cdr3_aa: CAISDPRTGASYNEQFF
cdr3_nt: TGTGCCATCAGTGACCCTCGAACAGGGGCTTCCTACAATGAGCAGTTCTTC

d_call: .
v_call: TRBV6-5
clone_size: .
j_call: TRBJ1-3
cdr3_aa: CASSPQGSGNTIYF
cdr3_nt: TGTGCCAGCAGCCCACAGGGCTCTGGAAACACCATATATTTT

d_call: .
v_call: TRBV19
clone_size: .
j_call: TRBJ2-2
cdr3_aa: CASSIPPRLPTGTGELFF
cdr3_nt: TGTGCCAGTAGTATCCCTCCCAGGCTTCCCACGGGAACCGGGGAGCTGTTTTTT

d_call: .
v_call: TRBV9
clone_size: .
j_call: TRBJ2-3
cdr3_aa: CASSVGRLSNTDTQYF
cdr3_nt: TGTGCCAGCAGCGTAGGGAGACTGTCTAACACAGATACGCAGTATTTT

d_call: .
v_call: TRBV6-1
clone_size: once
j_call: TRBJ1-2
cdr3_aa: CASSERDGYGYTF
cdr3_nt: TGTGCCAGCAGTGAGCGGGATGGCTATGGCTACACCTTC